This T cell receptor beta chain was identified in a study of cytomegalovirus exposure and HLA in healthy donors. Findings and limits, study-wide: Most TCR sequences were rare, but some public TCRs occurred in many donors. Sequences of the TCR beta chain were said to predict the HLA-A and HLA-B alleles of most subjects accurately. Earlier findings revealed that most TCR beta V segments proved productive either about 90% or about 30% of the time.

The CDR3 has 15 amino acids. Germline values: CDR1 SGDLS, CDR2 YYNGEE. V was pared by 0 bases and J by 2 bases, with 3 bases of the junction left unmatched. The PCR had 60 Vbeta and 13 Jbeta primers. The table came from immunoSEQ multiplex PCR; TCRdb's copy has only in-frame clones and leaves some out. Here the sample spans around 170,000 clones, more than 75% being singletons. For this clone: The antigen remains undetermined.

Sequencing was performed on PBMCs. The chain joins TRBV9 to TRBJ2-7; 9 nucleotides match TRBD1. The receptor comes from a young woman in good health and CMV-seropositive. The CDR3 sequence: CASSVDTGGTYEQYF. CDR3 nucleotide sequence: TGTGCCAGCAGCGTAGACACAGGGGGCACCTACGAGCAGTACTTC.